The rows below give T cell receptor beta chains drawn from one sample of a study of graft-versus-host responses after intestinal transplantation. Sequenced by immunoSEQ multiplex PCR; TCRdb stores in-frame clones only, minus some. The sample yields roughly 120,000 clones, approximately 95% seen once. What these receptors recognize is not known. Sequencing was performed on unstimulated CD4+ T cells sorted from spleen or lymph node cells, taken before intestinal transplant. Receptors were obtained from a human donor who received an intestinal transplant. CDR3s include the opening cysteine and the closing phenylalanine or tryptophan. Fields, in order: J gene, D gene, V gene, CDR3 protein, CDR3 DNA. A D gene is named only where the DNA matches it firmly.

j_call: TRBJ2-5
d_call: -
v_call: TRBV7-2
cdr3_aa: CASSLGVRETQYF
cdr3_nt: TGTGCCAGCAGCTTAGGGGTACGGGAGACCCAGTACTTC

j_call: TRBJ1-2
d_call: -
v_call: TRBV15
cdr3_aa: CATNDSPVGHGYTF
cdr3_nt: TGTGCCACCAATGACTCCCCCGTCGGCCATGGCTACACCTTC

j_call: TRBJ2-1
d_call: TRBD2
v_call: TRBV5-1
cdr3_aa: CASRRTGTSDYNEQFF
cdr3_nt: TGCGCCAGCAGGCGGACCGGGACTAGTGACTACAATGAGCAGTTCTTC

j_call: TRBJ1-2
d_call: -
v_call: TRBV2
cdr3_aa: CASSESYGYTF
cdr3_nt: TGTGCCAGCAGTGAGAGCTATGGCTACACCTTC

j_call: TRBJ2-1
d_call: -
v_call: TRBV25-1
cdr3_aa: CASSQGLVEQFF
cdr3_nt: TGTGCCAGCAGTCAGGGACTCGTTGAGCAGTTCTTC

j_call: TRBJ2-3
d_call: -
v_call: TRBV7-2
cdr3_aa: CASSLATGTDTQYF
cdr3_nt: TGTGCCAGCAGCTTAGCTACGGGCACAGATACGCAGTATTTT

j_call: TRBJ2-7
d_call: -
v_call: TRBV7-3
cdr3_aa: CASSLEPMSSYEQYF
cdr3_nt: TGTGCCAGCAGCTTAGAACCCATGAGCTCCTACGAGCAGTACTTC

j_call: TRBJ1-2
d_call: -
v_call: TRBV6-6
cdr3_aa: CATRKQEDGYTF
cdr3_nt: TGTGCCACCAGAAAACAGGAGGATGGCTACACCTTC

j_call: TRBJ2-3
d_call: -
v_call: TRBV5-1
cdr3_aa: CASSLDRSRGTDTQYF
cdr3_nt: TGCGCCAGCAGCTTGGATCGGAGTAGGGGGACAGATACGCAGTATTTT

j_call: TRBJ1-1
d_call: -
v_call: TRBV5-1
cdr3_aa: CASSPRGGYDLDTEAFF
cdr3_nt: TGCGCCAGCAGCCCCCGTGGCGGGTACGACCTGGACACTGAAGCTTTCTTT